This paragraph covers one T cell receptor beta chain sequence. Profiling relied on immunoSEQ multiplex PCR, and the TCRdb table lists in-frame clones only, not all of them. The repertoire holds some 100,000 clones, with approximately 93% as singletons. The entry originates in a study of control samples from healthy donors and cancer patients. This CDR3 has 16 amino acids. From germline, CDR1 is SGHTA and CDR2 FQGNSA. J was trimmed by 2 bases and V by 6 bases; bases with no gene match: 11. Sequencing used blood. The receptor was derived from a man aged 18 to 29 in good health. V usage is TRBV7-2 and J usage is TRBJ2-7, with 9 bases matching TRBD1. The CDR3 region has the DNA TGTGCCAGCAGTGCACTCACGCGGGACAGGGCCTACGAGCAGTACTTC. Residues: CASSALTRDRAYEQYF. Together with reference TRBV7-2 and TRBJ2-7, the CDR3 gives the full variable domain: GAGVSQSPSNKVTEKGKDVELRCDPISGHTALYWYRQSLGQGLEFLIYFQGNSAPDKSGLPSDRFSAERTGGSVSTLTIQRTQQEDSAVYLCASSALTRDRAYEQYFGPGTRLTVT.